This TCR beta chain was found in a study of CD8+ T cells in alopecia areata. The study, taken as a whole, reports: Clonality exceeded that of normal scalp in lesional scalp, most notably in alopecia totalis/universalis. Patients shared TCRs less clearly than mice did, possibly for HLA-related reasons.

Peripheral blood, together with lesional scalp punch biopsies, was collected from alopecia areata patients. Cell sorting was applied to PBMCs, and CD4+ and CD8+ T cells were collected. RNA was extracted and reverse transcribed into cDNA as the sequencing template. Measured with immunoSEQ multiplex PCR; TCRdb has only the in-frame clones, and not every one. The sample has around 35,000 clones; 55% are singletons. This clone has only a few counts. Antigen: not known. Germline V gene sequence: CDR1 SQVTM, CDR2 ANQGSEA. The CDR3 runs 12 residues. V dropped 1 base and J dropped 7 bases, with 7 bases sitting between them.

The receptor comes from a human donor with alopecia areata. The sequenced material came from NKG2D-high CD8+ T cells sorted from blood. This chain joins TRBV29-1 and TRBJ1-4; D not resolved. The CDR3 spells CSVEVSREKLFF. The CDR3 DNA follows: TGCAGCGTTGAAGTTTCCCGTGAAAAACTGTTTTTT.